This entry concerns a single TCR beta chain. The data derive from a study of blood T cell repertoires in COVID-19. For the study at large: Sources were T cells, B-cell-depleted T cells, or PBMCs; the material itself was cDNA or gDNA.

V lost 0 bases to trimming and J lost 1 base, with 9 bases between them. The CDR3 is 15 amino acids. CDR1 MGHRA and CDR2 YSYEKL come from the germline V gene. Repertoires were generated with immunoSEQ multiplex PCR, while TCRdb's copy carries only in-frame clones and drops some. This sample has about 98,000 clones, with 81% found just once. The chain is built from TRBV4-1 and TRBJ2-5, with D possibly matching TRBD1 (5 bases). This receptor was identified in a woman aged 80 or older with acute or convalescent COVID-19. Material for sequencing was peripheral blood. In nucleotides, the CDR3 is TGCGCCAGCAGCCAAGATTTGACAGTCCAAGAGACCCAGTACTTC. The encoded protein is CASSQDLTVQETQYF.